A few counts support the clone carrying this TCR beta chain. This specimen belongs to a study of beta chain features in type 1 diabetes. The germline V and J ends were trimmed by 2 bases and 0 bases, with 12 bases remaining between them. Germline V gives CDR1 SGHTA, CDR2 FQGTGA. The CDR3 length is 16 residues. Every bit of the isolated RNA underwent reverse transcription, so sequencing read expressed TCRB transcripts. Produced via immunoSEQ multiplex PCR; TCRdb's table is partial and in-frame only. The table has about 470,000 clones, 30% seen once; the top ten hold around 0.065%. Sequenced input: naive CD4+ T cells from blood. This chain connects TRBV7-3 to TRBJ2-3; D is possibly TRBD2 (5 bases). This receptor was identified in a man between 18 and 29 years old in good health. The CDR3 DNA is TGTGCCAGCAGCTTACGACTAACCACTAGCACAGATACGCAGTATTTT. It codes for CASSLRLTTSTDTQYF.